The 7 T cell receptor beta chains below all came from one sample that was sequenced in a study of breast tumors, draining lymph nodes, adjacent tissues. TCRdb reprocessed the multiplex PCR reads via MiXCR and lists one record per CDR3 protein. The table lists approximately 130,000 distinct CDR3 sequences, 21% of them singletons. Samples came from axillary lymph nodes draining the breast cancer. The sequenced sample was axillary lymph node tissue. The receptors were sampled from a female donor with breast cancer. Some clones in this sample may be carry-over from other donors' samples.

This clonotype was counted between two and nine times. This rearrangement joins TRBV28 to TRBJ2-5; 9 nucleotides align to TRBD2. J lost 6 bases, V lost 2 bases, and 7 bases had no gene match. This CDR3 spans 15 amino acids. CDR1 and CDR2 from the germline V gene are MDHEN and SYDVKM. The CDR3 reads CASSLAGGPEKTQYF. The CDR3 DNA is TGTGCCAGCAGTTTAGCGGGAGGGCCGGAAAAGACCCAGTACTTC.

This clonotype was picked up many times. The V call is TRBV7-8, the J call TRBJ2-1; D is perhaps TRBD2 (6 bases). Germline CDR1 is SGHVS and CDR2 is FQNEAQ. V lost 1 base and J 9 bases, leaving 13 bases between the germline ends. The CDR3 extends over 14 amino acids. CDR3 sequence: CASSLVGGFGEQFF. The CDR3 DNA reads as TGTGCCAGCAGCTTAGTTGGGGGGTTCGGTGAGCAGTTCTTC.

This clonotype occurred many times. J is TRBJ1-5 and V is TRBV20-1; perhaps TRBD1 as D (6 bases). Germline V CDR1 and CDR2: DFQATT, SNEGSKA (reference sequence). V was pared by 6 bases and J by 5 bases, with 14 bases between. CDR3 size: 13 residues. DNA of the CDR3: TGCAGTGCCCGGACAGTCGGGGATCAGCCCCAGCATTTT. It encodes CSARTVGDQPQHF.

This clonotype was observed a single time. This clone may be a read error of a much larger clone one base away. J is TRBJ2-7 and V is TRBV2; TRBD2 aligns across 7 bases. The germline CDR1 and CDR2 sequences are SNHLY and FYNNEI. V dropped 10 bases and J dropped 2; count of bases not matched to a gene: 8. CDR3 length: 13 residues. The chain's CDR3 is CANIGTNAYEQYF. The CDR3 DNA follows: TGTGCCAACATCGGGACTAACGCCTACGAGCAGTACTTC.

This clonotype occurred many times. The chain couples TRBV11-2 to TRBJ2-7; D perhaps matches TRBD2 (6 bases). The CDR3 extends over 14 amino acids. Trimming removed 1 base from V and 3 bases from J, with 10 bases in between. Germline V gives CDR1 SGHAT, CDR2 FQNNGV. CDR3 bases: TGTGCCAGCAGCTTAGTGGGAGGAGTCTACGAGCAGTACTTC. Translation gives CASSLVGGVYEQYF.

This clonotype was seen many times. The V gene is TRBV6-1, the J gene TRBJ2-3, with 12 bases aligning to TRBD2. Germline loops: CDR1 MNHNS, CDR2 SASEGT. The CDR3 extends over 15 amino acids. Trimming removed 7 bases from V and 4 bases from J; junction bases left unmatched: 6. The DNA of the CDR3 is TGTGCCAGCATAAGACTAGCGGGAGTGGCAGATACGCAGTATTTT. Its translation: CASIRLAGVADTQYF.

As for this clonotype: A much more abundant neighbour one base away suggests this may be a read error. V gene TRBV12-3 or TRBV12-4 combines with J gene TRBJ2-5, with 8 bases lining up with TRBD2. Trimming cost V 7 bases and J 2 bases; bases outside gene matches: 15. CDR3 length: 17 amino acids. DNA of the CDR3: TGTGCCAGCATCCCGAGCGGGGGTTGGGGCGTTCAAGAGACCCAGTACTTC. It yields the protein CASIPSGGWGVQETQYF.